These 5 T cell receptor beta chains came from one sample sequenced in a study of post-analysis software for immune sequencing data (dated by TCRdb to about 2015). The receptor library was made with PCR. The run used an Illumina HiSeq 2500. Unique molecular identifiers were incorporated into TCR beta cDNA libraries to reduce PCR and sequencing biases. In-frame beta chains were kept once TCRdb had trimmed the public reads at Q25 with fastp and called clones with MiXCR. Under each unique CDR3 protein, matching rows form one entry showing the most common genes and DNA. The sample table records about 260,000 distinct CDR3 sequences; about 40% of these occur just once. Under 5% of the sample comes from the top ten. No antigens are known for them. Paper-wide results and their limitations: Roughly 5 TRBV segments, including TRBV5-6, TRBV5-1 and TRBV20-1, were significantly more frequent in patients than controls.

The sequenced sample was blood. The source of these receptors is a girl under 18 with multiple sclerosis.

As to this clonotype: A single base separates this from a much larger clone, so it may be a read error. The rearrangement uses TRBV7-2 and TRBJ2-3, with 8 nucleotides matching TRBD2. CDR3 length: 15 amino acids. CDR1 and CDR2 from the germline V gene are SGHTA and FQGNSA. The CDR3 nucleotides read TGTGCCAGCAGCTTACAGGCGGGGGGCACAGATATGCAGTATTTT. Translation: CASSLQAGGTDMQYF.

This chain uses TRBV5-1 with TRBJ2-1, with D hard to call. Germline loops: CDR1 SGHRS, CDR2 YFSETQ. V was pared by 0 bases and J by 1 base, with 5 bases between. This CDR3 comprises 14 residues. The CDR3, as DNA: TGCGCCAGCAGCTTGGCAGCTTCCTACAATGAGCAGTTCTTC. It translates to CASSLAASYNEQFF.

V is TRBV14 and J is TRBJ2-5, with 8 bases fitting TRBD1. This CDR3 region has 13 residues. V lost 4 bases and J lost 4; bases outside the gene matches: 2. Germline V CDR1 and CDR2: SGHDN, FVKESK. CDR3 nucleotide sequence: TGTGCCAGCAGCCGGACAGGGCGAGAGACCCAGTACTTC. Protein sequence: CASSRTGRETQYF.

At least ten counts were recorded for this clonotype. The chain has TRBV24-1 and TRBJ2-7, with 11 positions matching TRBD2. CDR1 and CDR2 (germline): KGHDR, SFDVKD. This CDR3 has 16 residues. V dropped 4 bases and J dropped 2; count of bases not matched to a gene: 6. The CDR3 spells CATSDFSGRVTYEQYF. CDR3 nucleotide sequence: TGTGCCACCAGTGACTTTAGCGGGAGGGTCACCTACGAGCAGTACTTC.

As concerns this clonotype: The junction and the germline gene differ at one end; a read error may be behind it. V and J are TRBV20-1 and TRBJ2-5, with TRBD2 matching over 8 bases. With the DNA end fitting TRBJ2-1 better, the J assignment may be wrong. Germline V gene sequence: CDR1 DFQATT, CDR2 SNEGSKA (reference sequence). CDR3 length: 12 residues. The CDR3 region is CSATSGQETQFF. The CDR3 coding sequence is TGCAGCGCTACTAGCGGACAAGAGACCCAGTTCTTC.